These 8 T cell receptor beta chains came from one sample sequenced in a study of metastatic and nonmetastatic thyroid tumors. Treatment of any kind had been given to no patient before thyroid surgery. TCRdb re-clonotyped the PCR reads through MiXCR. Among 50,000 or so clones listed, approximately 15% were seen once. Material: blood. These receptors were collected from a female donor with papillary thyroid cancer or a benign thyroid nodule (not recorded which). Some clones in this sample may be carry-over from other donors' samples.

As for this clone: A read error may be the cause here, since a much bigger clone is one base away. V gene TRBV5-1 combines with J gene TRBJ2-3; D remains unclear. Looked up from germline, CDR1 is SGHRS and CDR2 is YFSETQ. The CDR3 extends over 13 amino acids. CDR3 region: CASSLGPTYTQYF. The CDR3 DNA follows: TGCGCCAGCAGCTTGGGACCCACATATACACAGTATTTT.

This clone was recorded many times. This chain links TRBV11-2 with TRBJ2-5; 7 bases are a match to TRBD1. The CDR3 runs 15 residues. V was clipped by 1 base and J by 5 bases; unmatched bases: 7. Germline assignment: CDR1 SGHAT and CDR2 FQNNGV. CDR3 nucleotides: TGTGCCAGCAGCTTAGGGCTAGGGGGCAGGGAGACCCAGTACTTC. This sequence encodes CASSLGLGGRETQYF.

As regards this clone: One junction end disagrees with the germline gene, perhaps due to a read error. The V gene is TRBV27, the J gene TRBJ1-2; D is unresolved. Germline CDR1 MNHEY, CDR2 SMNVEV (reference sequence). The CDR3 has 13 amino acids. DNA of the CDR3: TGTGCCAGCAGTCCCAGGACCCCCTATGTCTACGCCTTC. Its translation: CASSPRTPYVYAF.

Concerning this clone itself: Additional DNA sequences in this sample encode the identical CDR3. CDR3: CASSLPPDRGRNDVSTDTQYF. DNA of the CDR3: TGTGCCAGCAGTTTACCACCGGACAGGGGGCGTAATGATGTCAGCACAGATACGCAGTATTTT. The chain couples TRBV28 to TRBJ2-3, with TRBD1 matching over 11 bases. This CDR3 is built from 21 residues. Germline CDR1 and CDR2: MDHEN and SYDVKM. The V gene end was trimmed by 2 bases and the J gene end by 0 bases; junction bases not matched to a gene: 16. The variable domain in full, with the rest retrieved from reference TRBV28 and TRBJ2-3, is DVKVTQSSRYLVKRTGEKVFLECVQDMDHENMFWYRQDPGLGLRLIYFSYDVKMKEKGDIPEGYSVSREKKERFSLILESASTNQTSMYLCASSLPPDRGRNDVSTDTQYFGPGTRLTVL.

This clone was detected a few times. Since a much larger clone is just one base distant, this may be a read error. V gene TRBV3-1 combines with J gene TRBJ2-6, with 7 bases fitting TRBD1. This CDR3 has 14 amino acids. CDR1 and CDR2 from the germline V gene are LGHDT and YNNKEL (reference sequence). CDR3: CASKTGLGANALTF. DNA for the CDR3: TGTGCCAGTAAGACAGGGTTAGGGGCCAACGCCCTGACTTTC. The full variable domain, its missing parts supplied by reference TRBV3-1 and TRBJ2-6, is DTAVSQTPKYLVTQMGNDKSIKCEQNLGHDTMYWYKQDSKKFLKIMFSYNNKELIINETVPNRFSPKSPDKAHLNLHINSLELGDSAVYFCASKTGLGANALTFGAGSRLTVL.

This clone has ten or more counts. The V and J genes are TRBV20-1 and TRBJ2-5; no clear D. Per the germline V gene, CDR1 is DFQATT and CDR2 is SNEGSKA (reference sequence). V dropped 0 bases and J dropped 7 bases, with 9 bases sitting between them. The CDR3 has 12 residues. The CDR3 DNA follows: TGCAGTGCTAGAGAACCGACCGGGACCCAGTACTTC. Residues: CSAREPTGTQYF.

This clone was recorded at least ten times. The rearrangement joins TRBV10-3 to TRBJ2-1; 13 nucleotides line up with TRBD2. The V and J ends lost 8 bases and 6 bases, in that order; junction bases with no gene match: 19. Germline V lookup: CDR1 ENHRY, CDR2 SYGVKD. This CDR3 is 19 amino acids long. CDR3 in amino acids: CAIGNVPTKGLAGSNEQFF. The DNA of the CDR3 is TGTGCCATCGGAAACGTGCCCACAAAGGGACTAGCGGGAAGCAATGAGCAGTTCTTC.

The V call is TRBV28, the J call TRBJ1-5; TRBD1 is a possible D gene (6 bases). V was clipped by 6 bases and J by 4 bases, with 22 bases between them. The CDR3 has 17 residues. Germline CDR1 MDHEN, CDR2 SYDVKM. In DNA, the CDR3 is TGTGCCAGCAGCACTCGACAGGTCCGGGTGAGAAATCAGCCCCAGCATTTT. It codes for CASSTRQVRVRNQPQHF.